These 3 T cell receptor beta chains were sequenced from one sample in a study of T cells in Graves' hyperthyroidism and ophthalmopathy (dated by TCRdb to between 2018 and 2021). Library preparation employed multiplex PCR. Sequenced on an Illumina HiSeq 2000. The TCR beta CDR3 regions were amplified from RNA transcripts. For the first round of RT-PCR on the TCR CDR3, the HTBI primer set was used together with the Qiagen OneStep RT-PCR kit. TCRdb ran its own pipeline on the public reads, namely fastp trimming at Q25 and MiXCR clone calling, and kept in-frame beta chains. Records with the same CDR3 protein are collapsed into one entry carrying the most frequent genes and DNA. For this sample the table gives fewer than 800,000 distinct CDR3 sequences, of which less than 20% were detected only once. 8.4% of the sample goes to the ten largest clones. Source material: blood. These TCRs come from a man younger than 35 with Graves' hyperthyroidism.

This clonotype appeared many times. This chain connects TRBV11-3 to TRBJ1-1; possible D gene TRBD1, 6 bases. The V end was cut by 7 bases, the J end by 5 bases, with 14 bases between. Germline assignment: CDR1 SGHNT and CDR2 YENEEA. CDR3 length: 13 amino acids. CDR3 amino acids: CASKNRDDTEAFF. CDR3 sequence (DNA): TGTGCCAGCAAAAACAGGGACGATACTGAAGCTTTCTTT.

This clonotype has just a few counts. The rearrangement links TRBV12-3 or TRBV12-4 to TRBJ2-3; a weak D match, TRBD2 (5 bases). V shed 6 bases and J shed 2 bases, with 12 bases lying between them. The CDR3 totals 14 residues. The CDR3 loop is CASRRAEFTDTQYF. The CDR3 nucleotides are TGTGCCAGCAGACGAGCGGAATTCACAGATACGCAGTATTTT.

This clonotype was observed a handful of times. The gene calls are TRBV20-1 and TRBJ2-1, with TRBD2 identical over 10 bases. Germline V gene sequence: CDR1 DFQATT, CDR2 SNEGSKA (reference sequence). The CDR3 contains 17 residues. The V segment lost 3 bases and the J segment 0 bases; nucleotides outside the gene matches: 8. As DNA, the CDR3 is TGCAGTGCTAGTTTATGGGGACTAGCGACCTCCTACAATGAGCAGTTCTTC. Its protein product is CSASLWGLATSYNEQFF.